The clone carrying this T cell receptor (beta chain) was seen at least ten times. Antigen unknown. The CDR3 runs 17 residues. Unmatched junction bases numbered 7, after V lost 1 base and J lost 6 bases. Germline V CDR1 and CDR2: SGHTA, FQGNSA. PBMCs came from over 8.5 ml fresh peripheral blood. The data are from a study of T cells in Graves' hyperthyroidism and ophthalmopathy. Study in general: Peripheral blood was drawn at first diagnosis, prior to all treatment.

Amplification of TCR beta CDR3 regions was performed using RNA transcripts as template. With the HTBI primer set, the TCR CDR3 went through a first round of RT-PCR. TCRdb re-called the multiplex PCR reads with MiXCR, one entry per CDR3 protein. The sample yields fewer than 500,000 distinct CDR3 sequences, over 12% seen once. Notes on the study in general: Researchers found most expanded thyroid clonotypes above 0.001 in blood as well. Ophthalmopathy and stable hyperthyroidism were told apart by a 13 V-J model.

This chain joins TRBV7-2 and TRBJ2-3; TRBD2 matches 13 bases. The sequencing input was blood. The clonotype originates from a man aged 18 to 29 with Graves' ophthalmopathy. The CDR3 DNA reads as TGTGCCAGCAGCTTAGTGGGACTAGCGGGGCCGCAGGATACGCAGTATTTT. Translating it yields CASSLVGLAGPQDTQYF.